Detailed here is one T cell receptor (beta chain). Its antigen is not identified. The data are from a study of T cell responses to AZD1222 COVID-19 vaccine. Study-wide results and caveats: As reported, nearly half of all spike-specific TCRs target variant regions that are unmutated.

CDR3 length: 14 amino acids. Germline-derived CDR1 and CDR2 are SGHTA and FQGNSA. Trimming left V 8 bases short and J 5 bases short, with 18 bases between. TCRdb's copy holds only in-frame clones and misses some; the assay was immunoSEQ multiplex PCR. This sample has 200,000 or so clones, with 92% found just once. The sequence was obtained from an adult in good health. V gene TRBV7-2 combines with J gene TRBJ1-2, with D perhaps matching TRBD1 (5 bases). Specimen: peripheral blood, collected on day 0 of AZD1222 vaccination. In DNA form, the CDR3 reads TGTGCCAGCGCCGCGGGGCAGGGACTGTATGGCTACACCTTC. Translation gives CASAAGQGLYGYTF.